The rows below give T cell receptor beta chains drawn from one sample of a study of vaccination effects on CD4 cells after COVID-19. The repertoire was sequenced with immunoSEQ multiplex PCR; TCRdb's copy has only in-frame clones and lacks some. Here the sample spans 71,000 or so clones, over 65% being singletons. For these receptors, no antigen is known. Sequences were derived from CD4+ T cells from PBMCs cultured with HCoV-OC43 spike peptides, sampled before COVID-19 vaccination. The receptors were sampled from a human donor who received a COVID-19 vaccine. CDR3s include the opening cysteine and the closing phenylalanine or tryptophan.

TRBV28	TRBJ2-2	14	CSKSSGVNTGELFF
TRBV7-2	TRBJ1-5	15	CASSQTDRGNQPQHF
TRBV19	TRBJ2-5	11	CASSIQETQYF
TRBV19	TRBJ2-4	20	CASSSLTSGGPTGAKNIQYF
TRBV2	TRBJ1-2	13	CARPSGGNYGYTF
TRBV24-1	TRBJ2-5	18	CATSDPPGTGRGEETQYF
TRBV10-1	TRBJ2-5	14	CASSRSPGQETQYF
TRBV5-1	TRBJ1-5	14	CASSLGQSNQPQHF
TRBV13	TRBJ1-1	16	CASSSDRGRMNTEAFF
TRBV15	TRBJ1-1	15	CATSRAGTLNTEAFF
TRBV5-1	TRBJ1-1	14	CASSLSRGYTEAFF
TRBV6-5	TRBJ1-4	14	CASSYGLRDEKLFF
TRBV6-6	TRBJ2-1	12	CASTQGRNEQFF
TRBV7-3	TRBJ1-4	16	CASSLADRGWGEKLFF
TRBV3-1/TRBV3-2	TRBJ1-1	14	CASSQEDRGTEAFF
TRBV2	TRBJ2-2	14	CASRGGVTTGELFF
TRBV2	TRBJ2-5	14	CASSNRALRETQYF
TRBV3-1/TRBV3-2	TRBJ1-1	13	CASSQKGNTEAFF
TRBV6-2/TRBV6-3	TRBJ1-2	16	CASSQDGQATWETYTF
TRBV9	TRBJ2-5	12	CASSALGETQYF
TRBV6-5	TRBJ2-1	14	CASSRTTGYNEQFF